This T cell receptor beta chain was observed in a study of blood T cells in healthy people across ages. Per-sample PBMC isolation yielded at least 6 million cells. No fewer than 5 micrograms of total RNA were isolated from every sample. A second about 7 to 12 cycle PCR used barcoded and J-beta primers. Using its own MiXCR run on the 5' RACE reads, TCRdb lists one record per CDR3 protein. The sample has approximately 760,000 distinct CDR3 sequences; 25% are singletons. This CDR3 is 15 amino acids long. Germline V gene lookup returns CDR1 DFQATT and CDR2 SNEGSKA (reference sequence). V was clipped by 3 bases and J by 4 bases; unmatched bases: 7. The data were also submitted as part of a second study, on T cells of mothers and their children. According to that study: An overlap that was slightly higher, though non-significant, was seen in related mother-child pairs versus unrelated pairs.

The chain links TRBV20-1 to TRBJ2-3, with TRBD1 matching over 10 bases. The sequenced sample was blood. The TCR comes from a boy younger than 18 in good health. Written as DNA, the CDR3 is TGCAGTGCTAGGCAAAGACAGGGGGCGGCAGATACGCAGTATTTT. This sequence encodes CSARQRQGAADTQYF.